This TCR beta chain was sequenced for a study of blood T cell repertoires in COVID-19. Study information: T cells, B-cell-depleted T cells, or PBMCs provided the cDNA or gDNA that served as material.

Per the germline V gene, CDR1 is MNHEY and CDR2 is SMNVEV (reference sequence). This CDR3 has 14 amino acids. The germline V and J ends were trimmed by 2 bases and 6 bases, with 11 bases remaining between them. Across about 22 US areas, participants ranged in age from 18 to 89 years. What the recovered Cohort 3 donors had was two negative PCRs, clearance, or symptom resolution. The sample holds one count of this clone. Original data processing: Amplified reference gene primers provided the basis for estimating nucleated cell counts. Clones were sequenced by immunoSEQ multiplex PCR, and TCRdb holds only the in-frame ones, with some missing. Clone size and V and J calls were adopted from that table, with D and trimming inferred from the DNA. The repertoire holds under 300,000 clones, under 90% seen once, with more than 1.5% in the top ten.

The chain carries TRBV27 and TRBJ1-5; D uncertain. The TCR originated in a woman aged 55-70 years who had recovered from COVID-19. Sequenced: PBMCs or T cells enriched from blood (not recorded which). This CDR3 reads CASSLGQEAQPQHF. CDR3 sequence (DNA): TGTGCCAGCAGTTTAGGGCAGGAGGCTCAGCCCCAGCATTTT.